A single T cell receptor (beta chain) is shown here with its context. The data derive from a study of cytomegalovirus exposure and HLA in healthy donors. The PCR contained 60 Vbeta and 13 Jbeta primers. The table came from immunoSEQ multiplex PCR; TCRdb's copy has only in-frame clones and leaves some out. The table has about 200,000 clones, approximately 79% seen once. V lost 1 base and J 4 bases, leaving 9 bases between the germline ends. CDR1 is SEHNR and CDR2 is FQNEAQ in the germline V gene (reference sequence). There are 14 residues in the CDR3. Sequencing input: PBMCs. V usage is TRBV7-9 and J usage is TRBJ2-3; the D gene is possibly TRBD1 (5 bases). The clonotype was recovered from a man aged 45-60 years in good health and CMV-seronegative. CDR3 amino acids: CASSLGAGPDTQYF. The CDR3 DNA is TGTGCCAGCAGCTTAGGGGCAGGGCCAGATACGCAGTATTTT.